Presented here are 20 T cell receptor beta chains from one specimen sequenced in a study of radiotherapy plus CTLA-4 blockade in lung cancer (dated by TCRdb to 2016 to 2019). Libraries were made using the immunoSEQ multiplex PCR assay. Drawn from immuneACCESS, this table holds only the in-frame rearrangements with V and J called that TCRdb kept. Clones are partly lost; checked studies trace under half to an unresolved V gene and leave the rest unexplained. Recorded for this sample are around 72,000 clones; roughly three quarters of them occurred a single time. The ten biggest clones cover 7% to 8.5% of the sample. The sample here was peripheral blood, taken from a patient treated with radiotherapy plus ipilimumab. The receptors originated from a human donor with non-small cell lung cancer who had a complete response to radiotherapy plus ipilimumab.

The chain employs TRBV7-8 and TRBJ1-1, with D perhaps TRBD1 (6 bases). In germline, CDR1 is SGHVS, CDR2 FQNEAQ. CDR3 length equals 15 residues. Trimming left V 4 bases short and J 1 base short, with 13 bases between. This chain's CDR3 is CASSSRGQANTEAFF. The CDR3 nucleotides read TGTGCCAGCAGCTCCCGGGGGCAGGCGAACACTGAAGCTTTCTTT. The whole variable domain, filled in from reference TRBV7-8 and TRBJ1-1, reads GAGVSQSPRYKVAKRGQDVALRCDPISGHVSLFWYQQALGQGPEFLTYFQNEAQLDKSGLPSDRFFAERPEGSVSTLKIQRTQQEDSAVYLCASSSRGQANTEAFFGQGTRLTVV.

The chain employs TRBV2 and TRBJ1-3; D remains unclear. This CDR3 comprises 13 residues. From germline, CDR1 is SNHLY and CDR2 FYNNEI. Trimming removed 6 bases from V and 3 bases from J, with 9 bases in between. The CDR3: CASRKADGNTIYF. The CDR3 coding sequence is TGTGCCAGCAGAAAGGCGGATGGAAACACCATATATTTT.

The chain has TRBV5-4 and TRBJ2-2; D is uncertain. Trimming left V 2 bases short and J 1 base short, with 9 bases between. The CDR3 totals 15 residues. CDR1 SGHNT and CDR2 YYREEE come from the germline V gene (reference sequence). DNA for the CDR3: TGTGCCAGCAGCTTCGCCTACGGGAACACCGGGGAGCTGTTTTTT. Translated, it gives CASSFAYGNTGELFF.

CDR3 bases: TGCGCCAGCAGCCCGGGTCTCCGGGGGGATAAAGATACGCAGTATTTT. This codes for CASSPGLRGDKDTQYF. This chain joins TRBV5-1 and TRBJ2-3; TRBD2 matches at 7 bases. The CDR3 contains 16 residues. V was clipped by 4 bases and J by 5 bases; unmatched bases: 13. CDR1 SGHRS and CDR2 YFSETQ come from the germline V gene. Full variable domain (missing parts from reference TRBV5-1 and TRBJ2-3): KAGVTQTPRYLIKTRGQQVTLSCSPISGHRSVSWYQQTPGQGLQFLFEYFSETQRNKGNFPGRFSGRQFSNSRSEMNVSTLELGDSALYLCASSPGLRGDKDTQYFGPGTRLTVL.

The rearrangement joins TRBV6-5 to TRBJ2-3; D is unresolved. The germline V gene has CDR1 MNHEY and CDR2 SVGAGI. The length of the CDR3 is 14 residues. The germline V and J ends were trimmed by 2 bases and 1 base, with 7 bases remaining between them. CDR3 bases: TGTGCCAGCAGTTACCCCAGTCGCACAGATACGCAGTATTTT. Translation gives CASSYPSRTDTQYF.

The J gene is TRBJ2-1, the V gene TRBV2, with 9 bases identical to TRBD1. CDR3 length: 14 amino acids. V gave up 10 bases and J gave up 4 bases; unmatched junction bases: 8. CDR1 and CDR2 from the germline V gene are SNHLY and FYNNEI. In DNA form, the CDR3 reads TGTGCCAACAGACCGACAGGGGGGTACAATGAGCAGTTCTTC. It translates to CANRPTGGYNEQFF.

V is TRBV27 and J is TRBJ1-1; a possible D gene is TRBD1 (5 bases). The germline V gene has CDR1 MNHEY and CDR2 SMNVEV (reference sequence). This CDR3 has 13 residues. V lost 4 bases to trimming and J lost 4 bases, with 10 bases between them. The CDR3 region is CASSWDAGTEAFF. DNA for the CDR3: TGTGCCAGCAGTTGGGACGCGGGCACTGAAGCTTTCTTT.

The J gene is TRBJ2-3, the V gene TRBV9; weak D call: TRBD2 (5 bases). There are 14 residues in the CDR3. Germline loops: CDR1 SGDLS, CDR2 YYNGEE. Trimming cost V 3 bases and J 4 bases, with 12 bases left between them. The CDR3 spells CASSDTSGADTQYF. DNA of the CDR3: TGTGCCAGCAGCGACACATCCGGGGCAGATACGCAGTATTTT.

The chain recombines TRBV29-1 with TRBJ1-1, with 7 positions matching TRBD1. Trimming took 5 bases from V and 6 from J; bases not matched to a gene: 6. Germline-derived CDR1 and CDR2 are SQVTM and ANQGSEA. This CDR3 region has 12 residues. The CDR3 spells CSVNQGQSEAFF. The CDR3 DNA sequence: TGCAGCGTTAATCAGGGACAGTCTGAAGCTTTCTTT.

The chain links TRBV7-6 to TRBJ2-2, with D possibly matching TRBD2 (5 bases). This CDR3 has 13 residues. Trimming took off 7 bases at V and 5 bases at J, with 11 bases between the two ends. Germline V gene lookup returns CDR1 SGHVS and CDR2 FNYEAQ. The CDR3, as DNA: TGTGCCAGCACCCCCCAGCGGACCGGGGAGCTGTTTTTT. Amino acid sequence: CASTPQRTGELFF.

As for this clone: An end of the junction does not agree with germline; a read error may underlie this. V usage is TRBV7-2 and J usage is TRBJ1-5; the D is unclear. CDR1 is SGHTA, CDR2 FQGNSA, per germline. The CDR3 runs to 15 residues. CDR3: CASSLARRSDQPQHF. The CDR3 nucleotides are TGTGCCAGCAGCTTGGCCCGACGTAGCGATCAGCCCCAGCATTTT.

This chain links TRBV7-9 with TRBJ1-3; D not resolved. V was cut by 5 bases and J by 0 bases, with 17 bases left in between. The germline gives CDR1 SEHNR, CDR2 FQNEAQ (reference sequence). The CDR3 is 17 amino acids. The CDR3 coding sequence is TGTGCCAGCAGCCCAAGTCCGGACGTAAACTCTGGAAACACCATATATTTT. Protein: CASSPSPDVNSGNTIYF.

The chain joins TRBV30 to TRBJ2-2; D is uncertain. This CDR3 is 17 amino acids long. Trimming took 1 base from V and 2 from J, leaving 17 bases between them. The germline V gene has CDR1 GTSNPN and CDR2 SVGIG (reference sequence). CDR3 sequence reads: CAWSALSPLTNTGELFF. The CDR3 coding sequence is TGTGCCTGGAGTGCCCTGAGCCCACTGACCAACACCGGGGAGCTGTTTTTT.

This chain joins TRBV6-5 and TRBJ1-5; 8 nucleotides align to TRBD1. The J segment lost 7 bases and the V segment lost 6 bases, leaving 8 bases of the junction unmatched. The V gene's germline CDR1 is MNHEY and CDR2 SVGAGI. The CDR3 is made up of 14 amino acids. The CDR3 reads CASSPDRGGQPQHF. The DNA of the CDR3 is TGTGCCAGCAGCCCCGACAGGGGTGGCCAGCCCCAGCATTTT.

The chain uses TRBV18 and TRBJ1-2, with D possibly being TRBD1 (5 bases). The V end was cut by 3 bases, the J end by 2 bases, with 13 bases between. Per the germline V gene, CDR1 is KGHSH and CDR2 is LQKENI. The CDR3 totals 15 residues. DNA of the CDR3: TGTGCCAGCTCACCGCAGGATGACAGAAACTATGGCTACACCTTC. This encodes CASSPQDDRNYGYTF.

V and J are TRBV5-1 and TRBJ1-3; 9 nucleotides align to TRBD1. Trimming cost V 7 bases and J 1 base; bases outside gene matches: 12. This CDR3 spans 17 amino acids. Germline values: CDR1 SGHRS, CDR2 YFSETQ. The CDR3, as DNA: TGCGCCAGCCGAACAAATCCGGGACAGGGATCTGGAAACACCATATATTTT. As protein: CASRTNPGQGSGNTIYF.

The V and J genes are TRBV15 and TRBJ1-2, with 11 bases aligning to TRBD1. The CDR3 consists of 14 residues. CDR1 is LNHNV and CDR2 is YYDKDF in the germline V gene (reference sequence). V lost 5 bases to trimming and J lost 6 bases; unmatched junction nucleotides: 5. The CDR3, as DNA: TGTGCCACCAGCCCGGGACAGGGGGGGGATGGCTACACCTTC. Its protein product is CATSPGQGGDGYTF.

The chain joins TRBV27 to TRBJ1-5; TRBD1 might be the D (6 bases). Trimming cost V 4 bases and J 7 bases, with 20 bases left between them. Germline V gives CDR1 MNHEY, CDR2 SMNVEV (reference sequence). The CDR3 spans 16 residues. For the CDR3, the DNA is TGTGCCAGCAGTTCCGTCCAGGGGACCTTAGGGCAGCCCCAGCATTTT. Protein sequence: CASSSVQGTLGQPQHF.

This CDR3 reads CASSPPSGGYEQYF. The CDR3 DNA reads TGTGCCAGCAGCCCCCCCAGCGGAGGCTACGAGCAGTACTTC. The chain combines TRBV7-9 with TRBJ2-7, with a tentative D call TRBD2 (5 bases). The CDR3 has 14 residues. Per germline, CDR1 SEHNR and CDR2 FQNEAQ (reference sequence). Trimming cost V 5 bases and J 3 bases, with 14 bases left between them.

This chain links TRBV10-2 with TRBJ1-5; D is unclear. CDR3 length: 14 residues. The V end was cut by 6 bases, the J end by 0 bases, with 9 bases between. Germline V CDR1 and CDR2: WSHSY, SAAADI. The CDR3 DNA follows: TGCGCCAGCAGCTGGACGGATAGCAATCAGCCCCAGCATTTT. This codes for CASSWTDSNQPQHF.